Presented here are 24 T cell receptor beta chains from one specimen sequenced in a study of metastatic and nonmetastatic thyroid tumors. Via MiXCR, TCRdb re-called the PCR reads. The sample carries about 15,000 clones, 24% recorded once. Patients were all untreated before their thyroid surgery. The specimen sequenced was tumor tissue. These receptors were collected from a female donor with papillary thyroid cancer or a benign thyroid nodule (not recorded which). Some clones in this sample may be carry-over from other donors' samples.

This clone is termed medium-sized. This chain links TRBV20-1 with TRBJ2-7; 12 bases line up with TRBD2. V shed 5 bases and J 3 bases; nucleotides not matched to a gene: 5. The CDR3 totals 14 residues. Germline assignment: CDR1 DFQATT and CDR2 SNEGSKA (reference sequence). The CDR3: CSASRTSGNYEQYF. The CDR3 DNA sequence: TGCAGTGCTTCACGGACTAGCGGGAACTACGAGCAGTACTTC.

The V call is TRBV11-3, the J call TRBJ2-1; D is perhaps TRBD2 (6 bases). The germline V gene encodes CDR1 SGHNT and CDR2 YENEEA. Trimming shortened V by 7 bases and J by 15 bases, and 22 bases separated the two germline ends. The CDR3 has 13 residues. The CDR3 coding sequence is TGTGCCAGCACTTCCGGACTACGCAATGTGCTGTTCTTC. Translating gives CASTSGLRNVLFF. Variable domain in full (rest from reference TRBV11-3 and TRBJ2-1): EAGVVQSPRYKIIEKKQPVAFWCNPISGHNTLYWYLQNLGQGPELLIRYENEEAVDDSQLPKDRFSAERLKGVDSTLKIQPAELGDSAVYLCASTSGLRNVLFFGPGTRLTVL.

There are many counts of this clone. The chain is built from TRBV2 and TRBJ2-5; no clear D. The V end lost 6 bases, the J end lost 1 base, and 15 bases lay between the germline ends. The V gene's germline CDR1 is SNHLY and CDR2 FYNNEI. The CDR3 extends over 15 amino acids. The CDR3 DNA is TGTGCCAGCAGCTTAGACTCACTCCTCCAAGAGACCCAGTACTTC. Protein: CASSLDSLLQETQYF.

The chain is built from TRBV24-1 and TRBJ1-5; D uncertain. The CDR3 contains 13 residues. V gave up 8 bases and J gave up 4 bases, with 11 bases separating them. Germline lookup yields CDR1 KGHDR and CDR2 SFDVKD. CDR3 bases: TGTGCCACCACCTGGACCCGAAATCAGCCCCAGCATTTT. It translates to CATTWTRNQPQHF.

This clone is medium-sized within its sample. The gene calls are TRBV6-2 or TRBV6-3 and TRBJ1-5, with D perhaps matching TRBD1 (6 bases). The CDR3 is made up of 14 amino acids. CDR1 and CDR2 from the germline V gene are MNHEY and SVGEGT. Trimming left V 7 bases short and J 1 base short, with 11 bases between. This CDR3 is CASIGRGSNQPQHF. As DNA, the CDR3 is TGTGCCAGCATCGGCAGGGGAAGCAATCAGCCCCAGCATTTT.

This clone has at least ten counts. CDR3 sequence: CASSQTTGAGNIQYF. For the CDR3, the DNA is TGTGCCAGCAGCCAGACCACAGGGGCGGGGAACATTCAGTACTTC. The chain uses TRBV4-2 and TRBJ2-4; D possibly corresponds to TRBD1 (7 bases). Trimming took off 3 bases at V and 7 bases at J, with 16 bases between the two ends. The CDR3 is made up of 15 amino acids. Germline CDR1 is LGHNA and CDR2 is YNFKEQ.

This clone turned up a few times. CDR3 protein: CASSPLGGPVDEQYF. The CDR3 DNA is TGTGCCAGCAGCCCGTTGGGGGGCCCCGTGGACGAGCAGTACTTC. The chain employs TRBV27 and TRBJ2-7; D is possibly TRBD1 or TRBD2 (6 bases each). This CDR3 comprises 15 residues. Trimming shortened V by 6 bases and J by 5 bases, and 20 bases separated the two germline ends. CDR1 MNHEY and CDR2 SMNVEV come from the germline V gene (reference sequence).

This clone was detected a few times. The rearrangement links TRBV20-1 to TRBJ2-7, with D perhaps being TRBD1 or TRBD2 (6 bases each). With 2 bases removed from V and 4 bases from J, the gap between germline ends came to 12 bases. The CDR3 consists of 13 residues. The V gene's germline CDR1 is DFQATT and CDR2 SNEGSKA (reference sequence). CDR3 DNA: TGCAGTGCTAGATTACAGGGACTGTACGAGCAGTACTTC. It yields the protein CSARLQGLYEQYF.

This clone showed up just a few times. The chain has TRBV27 and TRBJ2-2; 8 nucleotides match TRBD1. The CDR3 spans 15 residues. V trimming: 6 bases; J trimming: 6 bases; junction bases outside the gene matches: 9. CDR1 MNHEY and CDR2 SMNVEV come from the germline V gene (reference sequence). CDR3 sequence (DNA): TGTGCCAGCAGCTCCAGGGGGCGGGTCGCCGGGGAGCTGTTTTTT. It is translated as CASSSRGRVAGELFF.

By proportion, this clone is medium-sized. The V call is TRBV5-8, the J call TRBJ2-3; a possible D gene is TRBD2 (5 bases). From germline, CDR1 is SGHTS and CDR2 YDEGEE. V was clipped by 7 bases and J by 6 bases, with 12 bases between them. The CDR3 consists of 12 residues. In DNA, the CDR3 is TGTGCCAGCTGTCGGCGGGCCGATACGCAGTATTTT. Translated, it gives CASCRRADTQYF.

CDR3 residues: CSARDLTSGAYEQYF. CDR3 coding DNA: TGCAGTGCTAGAGATTTGACTAGCGGGGCCTACGAGCAGTACTTC. The gene calls are TRBV20-1 and TRBJ2-7, with 11 bases identical to TRBD2. With V trimmed by 0 bases and J by 2 bases, 3 bases remained unmatched. There are 15 residues in the CDR3. Germline loops: CDR1 DFQATT, CDR2 SNEGSKA (reference sequence).

This chain joins TRBV15 and TRBJ2-7; D gene uncertain. Germline assignment: CDR1 LNHNV and CDR2 YYDKDF (reference sequence). V was pared by 0 bases and J by 3 bases, with 12 bases between. This CDR3 is built from 15 residues. CDR3 loop: CATSRDEAGHYEQYF. The CDR3 DNA is TGTGCCACCAGCAGAGATGAGGCAGGCCACTACGAGCAGTACTTC.

Turning to this clone: The junction and the germline gene differ at one end; a read error may be behind it. The chain uses TRBV6-1 and TRBJ2-7; 9 nucleotides align to TRBD1. Germline values: CDR1 MNHNS, CDR2 SASEGT. The length of the CDR3 is 15 residues. CDR3 coding DNA: TGTGCCAGCAGTGAAGAAATACAGGGGGCATACGAGCATTACTTC. Amino acids: CASSEEIQGAYEHYF.

V usage is TRBV11-2 and J usage is TRBJ2-7, with D unclear. Looked up from germline, CDR1 is SGHAT and CDR2 is FQNNGV. Trimming cost V 3 bases and J 6 bases, with 9 bases left between them. The CDR3 sequence is 12 residues long. Here the CDR3 DNA reads TGTGCCAGCAGCTTCCGTTCCCCCGAGCAGTACTTC. Translating it yields CASSFRSPEQYF.

This clone was seen repeatedly, ten times or more. The chain carries TRBV7-1 and TRBJ2-2; 14 bases map to TRBD2. TRBV7-1 is known as an ORF, though its function is uncertain. Losses at the gene ends were 1 base for V and 5 bases for J; bases not matched to a gene: 15. This CDR3 is 21 amino acids long. The CDR3 region has the DNA TGTGCCAGCAGCTCAGAGACGCATTTTTTGACTAGCGGGAGGGAAACCGGGGAGCTGTTTTTT. Encoded protein: CASSSETHFLTSGRETGELFF.

J is TRBJ2-5 and V is TRBV20-1, with D perhaps given as TRBD1 or TRBD2 (7 bases each). The V gene lost 0 bases and the J gene lost 5 bases, with 19 bases spanning the gap. The CDR3 is 16 amino acids. Germline V lookup: CDR1 DFQATT, CDR2 SNEGSKA (reference sequence). CDR3 sequence reads: CSARDLMTGTKETQYF. DNA for the CDR3: TGCAGTGCTAGAGACCTAATGACAGGGACTAAGGAGACCCAGTACTTC.

By frequency in the sample, this clone is medium-sized (0.01 to 0.1%). V usage is TRBV5-1 and J usage is TRBJ1-1; 8 positions match TRBD1. CDR1 is SGHRS, CDR2 YFSETQ, per germline. V shed 3 bases, J shed 1 base, and the junction held 8 bases outside the gene matches. The CDR3 extends over 16 amino acids. DNA for the CDR3: TGCGCCAGCAGCTGGGAACCGACAGGGGCGAACACTGAAGCTTTCTTT. Protein product: CASSWEPTGANTEAFF.

This clone qualifies as medium-sized. V and J are TRBV6-1 and TRBJ2-7; a weak D match, TRBD2 (5 bases). V dropped 5 bases and J dropped 3 bases, with 8 bases sitting between them. Germline assignment: CDR1 MNHNS and CDR2 SASEGT. This CDR3 is 12 amino acids long. CDR3 in amino acids: CASSRRDYEQYF. CDR3 bases: TGTGCCAGCAGTCGACGGGACTACGAGCAGTACTTC.

This clone was detected only a few times. The junction and the germline gene differ at one end; a read error may be behind it. V usage is TRBV5-8 and J usage is TRBJ2-3; weak D call: TRBD2 (5 bases). Germline CDR1 reads SGHTS; CDR2 reads YDEGEE. This CDR3 has 12 amino acids. The CDR3 coding sequence is TGTGACAGCTGTCGGCGGGCAGATACGCAGTATTTT. Translated: CDSCRRADTQYF.

The genes are TRBV11-3 and TRBJ1-3; D possibly corresponds to TRBD1 (6 bases). Between the trimmed V and J ends, which lost 1 base and 10 bases, there was a span of 14 bases. The CDR3 has 14 residues. The germline CDR1 and CDR2 sequences are SGHNT and YENEEA. The CDR3 DNA reads as TGTGCCAGCAGCTTAGGGGAACAGGGAGGAACCATATATTTT. As protein: CASSLGEQGGTIYF.

This clone was recorded many times. A much more abundant neighbour one base away suggests this may be a read error. Additional DNA sequences in this sample encode the identical CDR3. V is TRBV25-1 and J is TRBJ2-7; TRBD1 agrees at 8 bases. CDR1 MGHDK and CDR2 SYGVNS come from the germline V gene. The CDR3 is 15 residues long. J gave up 2 bases and V 4 bases, and 7 bases lay outside the gene matches. The CDR3 coding sequence is TGTGCCAGCAGTGTTTCCGGGACAGGCCCCTACGAGCAGTACTTC. Protein sequence: CASSVSGTGPYEQYF.

The J gene is TRBJ2-7, the V gene TRBV5-1; D is uncertain. This CDR3 spans 13 amino acids. Germline CDR1 reads SGHRS; CDR2 reads YFSETQ. Trimming took 5 bases from V and 0 from J, leaving 9 bases between them. The CDR3 DNA follows: TGCGCCAGCAGACCCGGCCTCTCCTACGAGCAGTACTTC. It specifies CASRPGLSYEQYF.

Only one count was recorded for this clone. The chain recombines TRBV5-1 with TRBJ1-5; tentative D call: TRBD1 (5 bases). The V gene lost 1 base and the J gene lost 8 bases, with 16 bases spanning the gap. Germline CDR1 SGHRS, CDR2 YFSETQ. The CDR3 runs 15 residues. CDR3 coding DNA: TGCGCCAGCAGCTTGTTGGGGACCCCTGGGGAGCCCCAGCATTTT. It translates to CASSLLGTPGEPQHF.

This clone was seen more than once but under ten times. The chain recombines TRBV15 with TRBJ1-5, with D possibly matching TRBD1 (6 bases). Trimming took off 3 bases at V and 0 bases at J, with 15 bases between the two ends. This CDR3 contains 17 residues. Germline values: CDR1 LNHNV, CDR2 YYDKDF (reference sequence). The CDR3 DNA sequence: TGTGCCACCAGCAGGACAGGTGGATTTTATAGCAATCAGCCCCAGCATTTT. Translation: CATSRTGGFYSNQPQHF.